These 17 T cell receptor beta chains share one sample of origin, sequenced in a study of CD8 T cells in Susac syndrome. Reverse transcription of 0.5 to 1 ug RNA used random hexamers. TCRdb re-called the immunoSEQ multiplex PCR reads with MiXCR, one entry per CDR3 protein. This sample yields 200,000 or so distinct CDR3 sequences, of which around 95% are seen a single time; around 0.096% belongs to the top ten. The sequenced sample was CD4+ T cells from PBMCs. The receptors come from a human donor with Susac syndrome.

The CDR3 protein is CATSRGSKGRANYEQYF. As DNA, the CDR3 is TGTGCCACCAGCAGAGGTTCGAAGGGCCGGGCAAACTACGAGCAGTACTTC. The chain carries TRBV15 and TRBJ2-7; D is unresolved. The CDR3 length is 17 residues. V shed 1 base and J shed 3 bases, with 19 bases lying between them. CDR1 and CDR2 from the germline V gene are LNHNV and YYDKDF (reference sequence).

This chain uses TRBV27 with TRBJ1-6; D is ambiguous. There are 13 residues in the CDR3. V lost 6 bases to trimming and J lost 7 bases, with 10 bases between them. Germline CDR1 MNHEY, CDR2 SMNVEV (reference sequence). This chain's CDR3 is CASRLSENSPLHF. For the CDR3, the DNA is TGTGCCAGCAGGCTCTCAGAGAATTCACCCCTCCACTTT.

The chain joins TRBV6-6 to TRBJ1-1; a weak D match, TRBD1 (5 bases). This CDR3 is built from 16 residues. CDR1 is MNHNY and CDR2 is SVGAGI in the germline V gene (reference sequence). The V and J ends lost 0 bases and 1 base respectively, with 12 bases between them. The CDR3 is CASSYSRQNKNTEAFF. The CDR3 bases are TGTGCCAGCAGTTACTCACGACAGAATAAGAACACTGAAGCTTTCTTT.

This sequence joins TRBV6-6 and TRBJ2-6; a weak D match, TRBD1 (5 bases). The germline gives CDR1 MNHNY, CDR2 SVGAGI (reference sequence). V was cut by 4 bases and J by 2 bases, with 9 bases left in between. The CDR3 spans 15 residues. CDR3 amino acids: CASSSPGTGANVLTF. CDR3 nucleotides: TGTGCCAGCAGTTCCCCAGGGACTGGGGCCAACGTCCTGACTTTC.

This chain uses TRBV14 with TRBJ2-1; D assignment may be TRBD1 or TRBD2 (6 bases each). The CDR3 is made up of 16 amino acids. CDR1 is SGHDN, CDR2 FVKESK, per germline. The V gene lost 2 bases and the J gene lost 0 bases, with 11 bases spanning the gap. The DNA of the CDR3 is TGTGCCAGCAGCCAAAACGGGGGCCTCTCCTACAATGAGCAGTTCTTC. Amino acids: CASSQNGGLSYNEQFF.

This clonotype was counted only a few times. The CDR3 DNA reads TGTGCCAGCAGGGGAGGCGGGGCCAACGTCCTGACTTTC. This encodes CASRGGGANVLTF. The chain recombines TRBV12-3 or TRBV12-4 with TRBJ2-6, with a weak D call TRBD2 (6 bases). The CDR3 length is 13 residues. V was clipped by 6 bases and J by 4 bases, with 7 bases between them.

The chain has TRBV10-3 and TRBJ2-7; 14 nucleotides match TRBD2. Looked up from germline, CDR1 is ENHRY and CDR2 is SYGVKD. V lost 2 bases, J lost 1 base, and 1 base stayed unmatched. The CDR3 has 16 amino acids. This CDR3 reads CAISERTSGGSYEQYF. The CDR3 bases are TGTGCCATCAGTGAGAGGACTAGCGGGGGGTCCTACGAGCAGTACTTC.

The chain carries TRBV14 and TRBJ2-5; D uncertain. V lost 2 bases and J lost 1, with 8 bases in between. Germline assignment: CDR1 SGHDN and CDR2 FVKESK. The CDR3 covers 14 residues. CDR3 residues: CASSQLGAQETQYF. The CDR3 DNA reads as TGTGCCAGCAGCCAACTTGGTGCCCAAGAGACCCAGTACTTC. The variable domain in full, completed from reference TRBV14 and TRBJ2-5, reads EAGVTQFPSHSVIEKGQTVTLRCDPISGHDNLYWYRRVMGKEIKFLLHFVKESKQDESGMPNNRFLAERTGGTYSTLKVQPAELEDSGVYFCASSQLGAQETQYFGPGTRLLVL.

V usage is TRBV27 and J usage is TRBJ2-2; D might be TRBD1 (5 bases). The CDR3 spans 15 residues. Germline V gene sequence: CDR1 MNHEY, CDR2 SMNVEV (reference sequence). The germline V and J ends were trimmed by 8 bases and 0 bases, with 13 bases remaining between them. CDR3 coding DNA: TGTGCCAGCCGAACAGGTCCATCGAACACCGGGGAGCTGTTTTTT. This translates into CASRTGPSNTGELFF.

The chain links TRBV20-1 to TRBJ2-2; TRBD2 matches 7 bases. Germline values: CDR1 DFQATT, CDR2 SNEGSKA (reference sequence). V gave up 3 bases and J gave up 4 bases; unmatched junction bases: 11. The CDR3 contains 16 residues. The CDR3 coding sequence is TGCAGTGCTAGTTCACTTAGCGGGTCAATCACCGGGGAGCTGTTTTTT. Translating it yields CSASSLSGSITGELFF.

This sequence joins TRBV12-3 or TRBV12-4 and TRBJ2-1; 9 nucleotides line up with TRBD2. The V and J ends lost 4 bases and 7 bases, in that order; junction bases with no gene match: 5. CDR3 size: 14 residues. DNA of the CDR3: TGTGCCAGCAGTTCCGTAGCGGGGGTAAATGAGCAGTTCTTC. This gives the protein CASSSVAGVNEQFF.

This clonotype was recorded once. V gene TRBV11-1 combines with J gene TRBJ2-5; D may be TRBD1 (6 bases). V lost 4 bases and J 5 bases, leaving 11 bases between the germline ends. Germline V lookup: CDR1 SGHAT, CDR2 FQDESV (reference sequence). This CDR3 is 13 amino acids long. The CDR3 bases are TGTGCCAGCAGCTGGACCCAGGGGGAGACCCAGTACTTC. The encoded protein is CASSWTQGETQYF.

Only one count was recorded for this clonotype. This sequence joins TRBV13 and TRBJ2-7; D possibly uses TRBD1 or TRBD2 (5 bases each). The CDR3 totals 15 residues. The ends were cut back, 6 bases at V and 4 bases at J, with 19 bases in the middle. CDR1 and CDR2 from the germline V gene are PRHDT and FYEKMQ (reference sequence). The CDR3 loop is CASRPMGDPEYEQYF. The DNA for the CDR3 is TGTGCCAGCAGGCCGATGGGGGACCCGGAGTACGAGCAGTACTTC.

CDR3 protein: CASSLIRGTEAFF. As DNA, the CDR3 is TGTGCCAGCAGTCTTATCAGGGGGACTGAAGCTTTCTTT. The chain couples TRBV12-3 or TRBV12-4 to TRBJ1-1; 7 bases align to TRBD1. The CDR3 is 13 residues long. V lost 5 bases, J lost 5 bases, and 5 bases stayed unmatched.

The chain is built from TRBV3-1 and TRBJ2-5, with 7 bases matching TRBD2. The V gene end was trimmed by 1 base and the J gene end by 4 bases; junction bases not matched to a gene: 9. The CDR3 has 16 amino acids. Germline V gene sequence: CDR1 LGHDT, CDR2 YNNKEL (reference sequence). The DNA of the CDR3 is TGTGCCAGCAGCCAAGGGACTAGAACGATGGGAGAGACCCAGTACTTC. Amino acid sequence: CASSQGTRTMGETQYF.

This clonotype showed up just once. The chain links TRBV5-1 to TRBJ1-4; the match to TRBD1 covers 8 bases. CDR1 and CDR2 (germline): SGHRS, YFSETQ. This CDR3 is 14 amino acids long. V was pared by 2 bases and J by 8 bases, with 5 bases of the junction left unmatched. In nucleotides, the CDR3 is TGCGCCAGCAGCTTAGGACAGGGCCAAGAAAAACTGTTTTTT. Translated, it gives CASSLGQGQEKLFF.

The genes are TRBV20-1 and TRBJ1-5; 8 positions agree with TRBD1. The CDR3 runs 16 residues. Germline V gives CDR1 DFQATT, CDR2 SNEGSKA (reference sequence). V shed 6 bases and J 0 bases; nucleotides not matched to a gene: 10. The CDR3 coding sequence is TGCAGTGCGTCTGGGACAGGATATTATAGCAATCAGCCCCAGCATTTT. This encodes CSASGTGYYSNQPQHF.